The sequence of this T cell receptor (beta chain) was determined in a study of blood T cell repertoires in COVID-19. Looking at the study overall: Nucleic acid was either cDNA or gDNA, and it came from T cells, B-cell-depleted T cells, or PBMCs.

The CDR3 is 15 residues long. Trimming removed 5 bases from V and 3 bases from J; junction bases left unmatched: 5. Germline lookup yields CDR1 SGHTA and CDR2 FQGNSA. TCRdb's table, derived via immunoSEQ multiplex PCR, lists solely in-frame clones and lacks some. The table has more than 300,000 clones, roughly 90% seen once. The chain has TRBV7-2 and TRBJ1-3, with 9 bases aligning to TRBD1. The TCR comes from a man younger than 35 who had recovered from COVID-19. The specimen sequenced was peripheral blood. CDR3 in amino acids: CASSTRQGGGNTIYF. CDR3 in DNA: TGTGCCAGCAGCACGAGACAGGGGGGTGGAAACACCATATATTTT.